Below are 9 T cell receptor beta chains sequenced from a single sample in a study of blood T cell repertoires in COVID-19. Profiling relied on immunoSEQ multiplex PCR, and the TCRdb table lists in-frame clones only, not all of them. The sample lists 100,000 to 150,000 clones, 75% to 90% seen once, with more than 3.5% in the top ten. The material sequenced was peripheral blood. Source of these receptors: a man between 60 and 70 years old with COVID-19, enrolled during active disease.

Only a few counts were recorded for this clone. This chain connects TRBV7-3 to TRBJ1-6; tentatively, D is TRBD1 (5 bases). This CDR3 region has 13 residues. The germline CDR1 and CDR2 sequences are SGHTA and FQGTGA. Trimming removed 5 bases from V and 9 bases from J, with 11 bases in between. CDR3 coding DNA: TGTGCCAGCAGCCGGACCCAGGGTTCACCCCTCCACTTT. Translation gives CASSRTQGSPLHF.

The chain recombines TRBV29-1 with TRBJ2-5, with D possibly matching TRBD1 (5 bases). Germline V CDR1 and CDR2: SQVTM, ANQGSEA. The CDR3 covers 12 residues. V was shortened by 5 bases and J by 1 base, with 8 bases between the two germline ends. As DNA, the CDR3 is TGCAGCGTTCATCAGGGCCAAGAGACCCAGTACTTC. Its protein is CSVHQGQETQYF.

The chain has TRBV4-3 and TRBJ2-7; TRBD1 matches 11 bases. The CDR3 has 15 residues. Germline CDR1 reads LGHNA; CDR2 reads YSLEER. Trimming removed 4 bases from V and 4 bases from J; junction bases left unmatched: 6. Written as DNA, the CDR3 is TGCGCCAGCAGCCGAGGAAGGGACAGGGGGTACGAGCAGTACTTC. Encoded protein: CASSRGRDRGYEQYF.

The V gene is TRBV6-1, the J gene TRBJ1-4; D not resolved. The CDR3 totals 15 residues. V lost 3 bases, J lost 0 bases, and 8 bases lay in between. Germline-derived CDR1 and CDR2 are MNHNS and SASEGT. The CDR3 bases are TGTGCCAGCAGTGAGGAGGGTGCAACTAATGAAAAACTGTTTTTT. Its protein is CASSEEGATNEKLFF.

CDR3 loop: CASSLTGPYGYTF. CDR3 nucleotides: TGTGCCAGCAGTTTGACAGGGCCCTATGGCTACACCTTC. The chain couples TRBV12-3 or TRBV12-4 to TRBJ1-2; 7 positions match TRBD1. V shed 3 bases and J 4 bases; nucleotides not matched to a gene: 2. This CDR3 is 13 amino acids long.

The CDR3 spells CASRFEGASSYEQYF. The CDR3 DNA reads TGCGCCAGCAGATTTGAGGGGGCAAGCTCCTACGAGCAGTACTTC. This chain connects TRBV5-1 to TRBJ2-7, with 7 bases lining up with TRBD1. CDR3 length: 15 amino acids. Germline CDR1 and CDR2: SGHRS and YFSETQ. V shed 5 bases, J shed 0 bases, and the junction held 8 bases outside the gene matches.

The chain joins TRBV5-4 to TRBJ1-1, with unresolved D. The germline gives CDR1 SGHNT, CDR2 YYREEE (reference sequence). The ends were cut back, 0 bases at V and 0 bases at J, with 9 bases in the middle. The CDR3 spans 15 residues. The CDR3 spells CASSLGRPLNTEAFF. The CDR3 nucleotides read TGTGCCAGCAGCTTGGGCAGGCCGTTGAACACTGAAGCTTTCTTT.

This sequence joins TRBV5-1 and TRBJ2-3, with 8 positions matching TRBD1. The CDR3 is 16 residues long. The V gene's germline CDR1 is SGHRS and CDR2 YFSETQ. Trimming at V came to 0 bases and at J to 4 bases, leaving 7 bases not matched to a gene. CDR3 DNA: TGCGCCAGCAGCTTGGTGGGCAGGGGGCTTTCAGATACGCAGTATTTT. Encoded protein: CASSLVGRGLSDTQYF.

This chain joins TRBV11-1 and TRBJ2-7, with 10 bases matching TRBD1. Germline values: CDR1 SGHAT, CDR2 FQDESV (reference sequence). This CDR3 region has 14 residues. Trimming cost V 4 bases and J 7 bases; bases outside gene matches: 7. The CDR3 loop reads CASSSTGGPGEQYF. In nucleotides, the CDR3 is TGTGCCAGCAGCTCGACAGGGGGCCCGGGAGAGCAGTACTTC.